The clone carrying this TCR beta chain has more than one count but fewer than ten. Relative to the germline gene, one junction end is altered; a read error may explain this. Data came from immunoSEQ multiplex PCR; TCRdb stores just in-frame clones and leaves some out. This sample has roughly 150,000 clones, with approximately 84% found just once. These data come from a study of blood T cell repertoires in COVID-19. CDR1 is SEHNR, CDR2 FQNEAQ, per germline (reference sequence). The CDR3 extends over 12 amino acids. The gene calls are TRBV7-9 and TRBJ2-1; the D gene is possibly TRBD2 (6 bases). The clonotype was recovered from a woman aged 80 or older with acute or convalescent COVID-19. Sequencing input: peripheral blood. Here the CDR3 reads CASRLPGSRDLF. The DNA of the CDR3 is TGTGCCAGCAGATTACCCGGGAGTAGGGATCTCTTC.